Listed here are 29 T cell receptor beta chains from one sample, sequenced in a study of blood T cell repertoires in COVID-19. The protocol was immunoSEQ multiplex PCR, while the TCRdb copy is restricted to in-frame clones and leaves out a portion. The data show 55,000 to 75,000 clones, with roughly 80% seen just once and roughly 20% held by the top ten. The sequenced sample was peripheral blood. These receptors came from a man older than 75 with active or convalescent COVID-19.

This clone appeared a few times. V usage is TRBV7-8 and J usage is TRBJ2-7, with TRBD2 matching 9 bases. The CDR3 covers 15 residues. The V and J ends lost 5 bases and 2 bases, in that order; junction bases with no gene match: 7. The germline V gene has CDR1 SGHVS and CDR2 FQNEAQ. In DNA, the CDR3 is TGTGCCAGCAGCCCCAATAGCGGGGGCACCTACGAGCAGTACTTC. Protein product: CASSPNSGGTYEQYF.

V is TRBV21-1 and J is TRBJ2-1; TRBD2, the table's D call, was not compared with the DNA. TRBV21-1 is shown as a pseudogene. The CDR3 is 17 residues long. CDR3 coding DNA: TGTGCCAGCAGTCCCCGTCGGACTAGCGGGAGTGTCAATGAGCAGTTCTTC. It encodes CASSPRRTSGSVNEQFF.

This clone has only a few counts. This chain uses TRBV27 with TRBJ1-6, with D hard to call. Trimming removed 2 bases from V and 0 bases from J, with 5 bases in between. The length of the CDR3 is 15 residues. Germline-derived CDR1 and CDR2 are MNHEY and SMNVEV (reference sequence). The CDR3 nucleotides read TGTGCCAGCAGTTTAGCGAGCTCCTATAATTCACCCCTCCACTTT. Protein product: CASSLASSYNSPLHF.

The chain has TRBV12-3 or TRBV12-4 and TRBJ2-5; the match to TRBD2 covers 9 bases. The trim removed 5 bases at V and 14 bases at J, leaving 9 bases unmatched. The CDR3 totals 12 residues. CDR3 DNA: TGTGCCAGCAGTGACGTTAGCGGGGGAGTCTACTTC. Protein: CASSDVSGGVYF.

To note about this clone: A read error is likely, as this CDR3 ends without the conserved phenylalanine or tryptophan. No DNA is shown, since the ends of the CDR3 on it are uncertain; the CDR3 is the one TCRdb lists. The chain combines TRBV19 with TRBJ1-1. The CDR3 numbers 10 amino acids, ends counted. The germline V gene has CDR1 LNHDA and CDR2 SQIVND (reference sequence). The CDR3 region is CASSPSVYLV.

This clone was found once. The V and J genes are TRBV2 and TRBJ1-5, with a tentative D call TRBD1 (5 bases). The length of the CDR3 is 12 residues. V was pared by 5 bases and J by 5 bases, with 7 bases between. The germline V gene has CDR1 SNHLY and CDR2 FYNNEI. CDR3 amino acids: CASSKQDQPQHF. The CDR3 nucleotides read TGTGCCAGCAGTAAACAGGATCAGCCCCAGCATTTT.

V gene TRBV24-1 combines with J gene TRBJ2-1; 8 nucleotides agree with TRBD2. The CDR3 has 14 amino acids. The germline V gene encodes CDR1 KGHDR and CDR2 SFDVKD. After removal of 8 bases from V and 8 bases from J, the junction contained 10 bases not matched to a gene. Here the CDR3 reads CATKAPGGPDEQFF. CDR3 DNA: TGTGCCACCAAAGCGCCGGGAGGGCCTGATGAGCAGTTCTTC.

This clone was counted a single time. The chain carries TRBV7-3 and TRBJ1-2, with a possible D match to TRBD1 (5 bases). Trimming pared 5 bases from V and 5 bases from J, leaving 15 bases between. Germline CDR1 SGHTA, CDR2 FQGTGA. The CDR3 is 14 residues long. DNA for the CDR3: TGTGCCAGCAGCCTAGACGGGGGAATGTATGGCTACACCTTC. This encodes CASSLDGGMYGYTF.

The CDR3 DNA reads TGTGCCAGTAGTCCGACAGGGGCGTACGAGCAGTACTTC. This translates into CASSPTGAYEQYF. The chain joins TRBV19 to TRBJ2-7, with 8 nucleotides matching TRBD1. V lost 5 bases and J lost 4; bases outside the gene matches: 4. The CDR3 spans 13 residues. The germline V gene has CDR1 LNHDA and CDR2 SQIVND (reference sequence).

This clone occurred a few times. This CDR3 is CASKRGQGGYYEQYF. DNA of the CDR3: TGCGCCAGCAAAAGGGGGCAGGGGGGCTACTACGAGCAGTACTTC. This chain connects TRBV5-1 to TRBJ2-7, with D perhaps TRBD1 (7 bases). The CDR3 length is 15 residues. Germline CDR1 is SGHRS and CDR2 is YFSETQ. With 6 bases removed from V and 3 bases from J, the gap between germline ends came to 19 bases.

V is TRBV7-6 and J is TRBJ2-1, with TRBD2 identical over 12 bases. This CDR3 has 16 residues. CDR1 SGHVS and CDR2 FNYEAQ come from the germline V gene. J lost 8 bases, V lost 5 bases, and 10 bases had no gene match. CDR3 loop: CASSPRTSGNWDEQFF. The CDR3 DNA sequence: TGTGCCAGCAGCCCTAGGACTAGCGGGAACTGGGATGAGCAGTTCTTC.

V and J are TRBV9 and TRBJ2-1; D may be TRBD2 (5 bases). Germline lookup yields CDR1 SGDLS and CDR2 YYNGEE. V lost 0 bases, J lost 2 bases, and 15 bases lay in between. CDR3 length equals 17 residues. Here the CDR3 DNA reads TGTGCCAGCAGCGTAGCTCCCCGGGGTGGCGCCTACAATGAGCAGTTCTTC. Translating gives CASSVAPRGGAYNEQFF.

This chain links TRBV5-6 with TRBJ1-4; TRBD1 is a possible D gene (6 bases). The CDR3 runs to 15 residues. The V gene's germline CDR1 is SGHDT and CDR2 YYEEEE. V lost 7 bases, J lost 3 bases, and 16 bases lay in between. The CDR3 region has the DNA TGTGCCAGCTCAGACAGGCCCCTGGCTAATGAAAAACTGTTTTTT. The encoded protein is CASSDRPLANEKLFF.

The chain combines TRBV5-1 with TRBJ2-5, with D maybe TRBD1 (8 bases). CDR1 and CDR2 from the germline V gene are SGHRS and YFSETQ. V was pared by 3 bases and J by 4 bases, with 13 bases between. The CDR3 spans 14 residues. The DNA for the CDR3 is TGCGCCAGCAGCTACACAGGGGGGGTAGAGACCCAGTACTTC. This sequence encodes CASSYTGGVETQYF.

The chain joins TRBV7-2 to TRBJ2-5, with a tentative D call TRBD1 (6 bases). Germline loops: CDR1 SGHTA, CDR2 FQGNSA. Trimming left V 0 bases short and J 4 bases short, with 9 bases between. This CDR3 is built from 14 residues. The CDR3 DNA follows: TGTGCCAGCAGCTTAGCGGGGGCTGTAGAGACCCAGTACTTC. It specifies CASSLAGAVETQYF. Variable domain in full (rest from reference TRBV7-2 and TRBJ2-5): GAGVSQSPSNKVTEKGKDVELRCDPISGHTALYWYRQSLGQGLEFLIYFQGNSAPDKSGLPSDRFSAERTGGSVSTLTIQRTQQEDSAVYLCASSLAGAVETQYFGPGTRLLVL.

The chain couples TRBV6-4 to TRBJ2-1; D call uncertain. This CDR3 has 11 residues. Per the germline V gene, CDR1 is MRHNA and CDR2 is SNTAGT. Trimming took 3 bases from V and 12 from J, leaving 9 bases between them. CDR3 DNA sequence: TGTGCCAGCAGTGATGGCTGGTTGCAGTTCTTC. It specifies CASSDGWLQFF.

V gene TRBV13 combines with J gene TRBJ2-3, with D tentatively TRBD2 (6 bases). Trimming took 1 base from V and 5 from J, leaving 28 bases between them. Looked up from germline, CDR1 is PRHDT and CDR2 is FYEKMQ (reference sequence). The CDR3 is made up of 20 amino acids. The CDR3 sequence: CASSLEGLRVGAGRGDTQYF. The CDR3, as DNA: TGTGCCAGCAGCTTAGAAGGATTGAGGGTAGGGGCGGGGCGTGGAGATACGCAGTATTTT.

This sequence joins TRBV28 and TRBJ2-4; possibly TRBD2 for D (5 bases). The CDR3 is 13 residues long. Per germline, CDR1 MDHEN and CDR2 SYDVKM. Trimming stripped 2 bases from V and 7 bases from J, with 9 bases between. This CDR3 is CASSLPGTNIQYF. The CDR3 nucleotides read TGTGCCAGCAGTTTACCGGGAACTAACATTCAGTACTTC.

The sample holds a few counts of this clone. The chain has TRBV5-8 and TRBJ1-5; 7 bases are shared with TRBD1. CDR1 SGHTS and CDR2 YDEGEE come from the germline V gene. V lost 5 bases and J lost 4; bases outside the gene matches: 12. This CDR3 region has 16 residues. The CDR3 coding sequence is TGTGCCAGCAGATTGTTCGGACAGGCACAAAATCAGCCCCAGCATTTT. This codes for CASRLFGQAQNQPQHF.

The chain joins TRBV6-5 to TRBJ2-3; D might be TRBD1 (5 bases). Germline-derived CDR1 and CDR2 are MNHEY and SVGAGI. This CDR3 is built from 15 residues. V was trimmed by 4 bases and J by 6 bases, leaving 17 bases between them. The CDR3 loop is CASSFARALPDTQYF. CDR3 in DNA: TGTGCCAGCAGTTTTGCCAGGGCCCTTCCCGATACGCAGTATTTT.

The gene calls are TRBV5-6 and TRBJ2-2; possibly TRBD1 for D (5 bases). CDR3 size: 13 residues. Trimming pared 4 bases from V and 7 bases from J, leaving 11 bases between. In germline, CDR1 is SGHDT, CDR2 YYEEEE. Here the CDR3 reads CASSVVGVGELFF. The CDR3 nucleotides are TGTGCCAGCAGCGTGGTAGGGGTCGGGGAGCTGTTTTTT. Together with reference TRBV5-6 and TRBJ2-2, the CDR3 gives the full variable domain: DAGVTQSPTHLIKTRGQQVTLRCSPKSGHDTVSWYQQALGQGPQFIFQYYEEEERQRGNFPDRFSGHQFPNYSSELNVNALLLGDSALYLCASSVVGVGELFFGEGSRLTVL.

The gene calls are TRBV7-3 and TRBJ2-1, with TRBD2 matching over 7 bases. The CDR3 spans 14 residues. Germline V gene sequence: CDR1 SGHTA, CDR2 FQGTGA. Trimming took 2 bases from V and 9 from J; bases not matched to a gene: 7. The CDR3 coding sequence is TGTGCCAGCAGCTTACGCACGACTAGCACTGAGCAGTTCTTC. Translated: CASSLRTTSTEQFF.

The chain has TRBV2 and TRBJ2-5, with TRBD2 as a possible D gene (5 bases). The germline gives CDR1 SNHLY, CDR2 FYNNEI. The ends were cut back, 5 bases at V and 1 base at J, with 8 bases in the middle. The CDR3 has 13 residues. The CDR3: CASSYGIQETQYF. As DNA, the CDR3 is TGTGCCAGCAGTTACGGGATCCAAGAGACCCAGTACTTC.

This chain links TRBV7-9 with TRBJ1-1; the D is unclear. This CDR3 has 12 residues. V gave up 5 bases and J gave up 7 bases, with 11 bases separating them. Germline lookup yields CDR1 SEHNR and CDR2 FQNEAQ (reference sequence). CDR3 in DNA: TGTGCCAGCAGCCTGAGGTTAAATGAAGCTTTCTTT. Its protein product is CASSLRLNEAFF.

The V call is TRBV5-1, the J call TRBJ2-1, with 15 bases aligning to TRBD2. The CDR3 is 17 amino acids. J was trimmed by 0 bases and V by 4 bases; bases with no gene match: 2. The germline gives CDR1 SGHRS, CDR2 YFSETQ. CDR3 protein: CASSTGLAGGSYNEQFF. Written as DNA, the CDR3 is TGCGCCAGCAGCACGGGACTAGCGGGGGGCTCCTACAATGAGCAGTTCTTC.

This clone was recorded many times. This sequence joins TRBV3-1 (or the pseudogene TRBV3-2) and TRBJ2-1, with a tentative D call TRBD2 (5 bases). The CDR3 covers 18 residues. Germline-derived CDR1 and CDR2 are LGHDT and YNNKEL (reference sequence). Trimming removed 1 base at V and 5 bases at J, with 21 bases between. The CDR3 reads CASSQGPFGWRAHNEQFF. The CDR3 DNA reads TGTGCCAGCAGCCAAGGGCCGTTTGGCTGGCGGGCACACAATGAGCAGTTCTTC.

This chain joins TRBV28 and TRBJ2-1; tentatively, D is TRBD1 (6 bases). Trimming removed 4 bases at V and 2 bases at J, with 15 bases between. CDR3 length equals 16 residues. Per the germline V gene, CDR1 is MDHEN and CDR2 is SYDVKM. The CDR3 protein is CASSSRGGLAYNEQFF. In DNA form, the CDR3 reads TGTGCCAGCAGTTCCAGGGGTGGCCTAGCCTACAATGAGCAGTTCTTC.

This sequence joins TRBV11-2 and TRBJ2-5, with D possibly matching TRBD1 (6 bases). Trimming took 1 base from V and 11 from J, leaving 14 bases between them. The CDR3 is 13 amino acids. CDR1 is SGHAT and CDR2 is FQNNGV in the germline V gene. The CDR3: CASSLAGVVVQYF. For the CDR3, the DNA is TGTGCCAGCAGCTTAGCAGGGGTGGTAGTTCAGTACTTC.

This clone showed up just a few times. The rearrangement links TRBV6-6 to TRBJ2-7; D unresolved. The CDR3 extends over 15 amino acids. V was shortened by 5 bases and J by 1 base, with 15 bases between the two germline ends. CDR1 MNHNY and CDR2 SVGAGI come from the germline V gene (reference sequence). CDR3 protein: CASSTPERGSYEQYF. The CDR3 DNA follows: TGTGCCAGCAGTACTCCCGAACGAGGATCCTACGAGCAGTACTTC.